This T cell receptor (beta chain) came from a study of cytomegalovirus exposure and HLA in healthy donors. Study in general: An early release of data contained tens of millions of unique TCRs, which came from HLA-typed donors. Points from the study as a whole: Donors belonging to an Asian-associated ancestry cluster reportedly showed fewer N-insertions in productive TCRs than the approximately 680-donor mean, according to what a later analysis found. In a later analysis, TCR beta V- and J-gene trimming was associated with a missense DCLRE1C variant. Testing in vitro showed a few CMV-associated chains specific for CMV antigens.

This CDR3 contains 16 residues. Trimming left V 4 bases short and J 0 bases short, with 16 bases between. Germline CDR1 is SGDLS and CDR2 is YYNGEE. Points on this clone: Its antigen is unidentified.

The PCR ran on 60 Vbeta and 13 Jbeta primers. Sequenced by immunoSEQ multiplex PCR; TCRdb stores in-frame clones only, minus some. The table shows over 100,000 clones, with approximately 80% occurring only once. The V call is TRBV9, the J call TRBJ1-1; TRBD1 is a possible D gene (5 bases). Sequencing input: PBMCs. The origin of this receptor is a man aged 35-49 years in good health and CMV-seropositive. The DNA of the CDR3 is TGTGCCAGCAGCCCCAAGCAGGGACTCATGAACACTGAAGCTTTCTTT. Translating gives CASSPKQGLMNTEAFF. The entire variable domain, with the rest obtained from reference TRBV9 and TRBJ1-1, is as follows: DSGVTQTPKHLITATGQRVTLRCSPRSGDLSVYWYQQSLDQGLQFLIQYYNGEERAKGNILERFSAQQFPDLHSELNLSSLELGDSALYFCASSPKQGLMNTEAFFGQGTRLTVV.